The 22 T cell receptor beta chains below were found in one sample sequenced in a study of T cell responses to AZD1222 COVID-19 vaccine (dated by TCRdb to the early 2020s). Library preparation employed the immunoSEQ multiplex PCR assay. TCRdb holds this immuneACCESS table with in-frame rearrangements only. Some clones are missing; in checked studies, unresolved V genes explain under half, and the rest has no known cause. Across this sample there are approximately 130,000 clones, with about 85% seen only once. Of the sample, about 3% falls within the top ten clones. The time point label corresponds to: about 28 days (+/-7) after the second vaccine dose. This material consisted of peripheral blood, taken 28 days after the second AZD1222 dose. Source of these receptors: an adult who received the AZD1222 COVID-19 vaccine.

This chain links TRBV11-2 with TRBJ2-1; no definite D call. This CDR3 has 13 residues. Trimming cost V 1 base and J 6 bases, with 7 bases left between them. The germline gives CDR1 SGHAT, CDR2 FQNNGV. CDR3: CASSLVGSNEQFF. CDR3 coding DNA: TGTGCCAGCAGCTTAGTGGGATCCAATGAGCAGTTCTTC.

This chain uses TRBV4-1 with TRBJ1-5, with D unresolved. Per germline, CDR1 MGHRA and CDR2 YSYEKL. The CDR3 has 14 residues. The germline V and J ends were trimmed by 1 base and 7 bases, with 11 bases remaining between them. DNA for the CDR3: TGCGCCAGCAGCCAAGTCGGGGTTTGGCAGCCCCAGCATTTT. Its protein product is CASSQVGVWQPQHF.

V is TRBV15 and J is TRBJ1-5; no clear D gene. Germline loops: CDR1 LNHNV, CDR2 YYDKDF (reference sequence). V was clipped by 5 bases and J by 9 bases, with 23 bases between them. The CDR3 loop spans 16 amino acids. CDR3 in amino acids: CATSPDPQSLVLPQHF. The CDR3 coding sequence is TGTGCCACCAGCCCTGACCCACAGTCCTTAGTCCTGCCCCAGCATTTT. The full variable domain, in which reference TRBV15 and TRBJ1-5 provide the parts outside the CDR3, is DAMVIQNPRYQVTQFGKPVTLSCSQTLNHNVMYWYQQKSSQAPKLLFHYYDKDFNNEADTPDNFQSRRPNTSFCFLDIRSPGLGDTAMYLCATSPDPQSLVLPQHFGDGTRLSIL.

The chain combines TRBV6-6 with TRBJ1-4, with TRBD1 matching 9 bases. CDR1 is MNHNY and CDR2 is SVGAGI in the germline V gene (reference sequence). The V segment lost 5 bases and the J segment 8 bases; nucleotides outside the gene matches: 6. This CDR3 spans 14 amino acids. The CDR3 region has the DNA TGTGCCAGCAGTACCCTGGACAGGGGCGAAAAACTGTTTTTT. Translating it yields CASSTLDRGEKLFF.

The chain carries TRBV6-2 or TRBV6-3 and TRBJ2-6; D may correspond to TRBD1 or TRBD2 (6 bases each). Germline loops: CDR1 MNHEY, CDR2 SVGEGT. The germline V and J ends were trimmed by 6 bases and 13 bases, with 16 bases remaining between them. The CDR3 loop spans 13 amino acids. Here the CDR3 reads CASSDGGQEVLTF. Here the CDR3 DNA reads TGTGCCAGCAGCGACGGGGGACAAGAGGTCCTGACTTTC.

The chain combines TRBV3-1 (or the pseudogene TRBV3-2) with TRBJ2-1, with D maybe TRBD2 (5 bases). The germline CDR1 and CDR2 sequences are LGHDT and YNNKEL (reference sequence). Trimming took off 4 bases at V and 3 bases at J, with 13 bases between the two ends. This CDR3 comprises 15 residues. The CDR3 here is CASSRTGWNYNEQFF. The CDR3 region has the DNA TGTGCCAGCAGCCGGACTGGCTGGAACTACAATGAGCAGTTCTTC.

A few counts support this clone. Additional DNA sequences in this sample encode the identical CDR3. The chain combines TRBV3-1 (or the pseudogene TRBV3-2) with TRBJ2-7, with D unresolved. Trimming stripped 1 base from V and 4 bases from J, with 2 bases between. Germline CDR1 LGHDT, CDR2 YNNKEL (reference sequence). The CDR3 length is 11 residues. The CDR3 spells CASSQGYEQYF. The CDR3 nucleotides read TGTGCCAGCAGCCAAGGTTACGAGCAGTACTTC.

This clone was detected a few times. The rearrangement joins TRBV5-1 to TRBJ1-5, with unresolved D. Per the germline V gene, CDR1 is SGHRS and CDR2 is YFSETQ. Trimming took off 2 bases at V and 5 bases at J, with 11 bases between the two ends. This CDR3 comprises 14 residues. The CDR3 region has the DNA TGCGCCAGCAGCTTTGGACCTGGGGATCAGCCCCAGCATTTT. Amino acid sequence: CASSFGPGDQPQHF.

The chain combines TRBV6-5 with TRBJ1-6; 7 nucleotides match TRBD1. Trimming took 6 bases from V and 0 from J; bases not matched to a gene: 2. The CDR3 is made up of 15 amino acids. Looked up from germline, CDR1 is MNHEY and CDR2 is SVGAGI. The CDR3 spells CASRDRSSYNSPLHF. The DNA of the CDR3 is TGTGCCAGCAGGGACAGGAGCTCCTATAATTCACCCCTCCACTTT.

V is TRBV9 and J is TRBJ2-1; 7 bases align to TRBD1. This CDR3 is 17 amino acids long. The ends lost 2 bases at V and 1 base at J; junction bases unmatched: 9. In germline, CDR1 is SGDLS, CDR2 YYNGEE. CDR3 amino acids: CASSVVPGTESYNEQFF. DNA of the CDR3: TGTGCCAGCAGCGTCGTACCGGGGACAGAATCCTACAATGAGCAGTTCTTC.

J is TRBJ1-5 and V is TRBV6-5; D is unclear. This CDR3 comprises 10 residues. The V and J ends lost 6 bases and 9 bases respectively, with 6 bases between them. The germline CDR1 and CDR2 sequences are MNHEY and SVGAGI. The DNA of the CDR3 is TGTGCCAGCAGCTCCAGGCCCCAGCATTTT. It is translated as CASSSRPQHF.

The rearrangement links TRBV14 to TRBJ1-1; D remains unclear. V lost 4 bases and J lost 1, with 13 bases in between. Germline V CDR1 and CDR2: SGHDN, FVKESK. This CDR3 contains 15 residues. The CDR3 coding sequence is TGTGCCAGCAGCCCCCGCTTAGCGAAGAACACTGAAGCTTTCTTT. Amino acids: CASSPRLAKNTEAFF.

The CDR3 reads CASSGLDSDQPQHF. For the CDR3, the DNA is TGTGCCAGCAGTGGGTTGGACTCAGATCAGCCCCAGCATTTT. The rearrangement uses TRBV2 and TRBJ1-5; no clear D. The CDR3 loop spans 14 amino acids. Germline V lookup: CDR1 SNHLY, CDR2 FYNNEI. Trimming removed 4 bases from V and 5 bases from J, with 12 bases in between.

The chain combines TRBV6-5 with TRBJ2-6; D gene uncertain. The CDR3 runs to 13 residues. The V end was cut by 7 bases, the J end by 1 base, with 5 bases between. Germline loops: CDR1 MNHEY, CDR2 SVGAGI. Written as DNA, the CDR3 is TGTGCCAGCACGGATTCTGGGGCCAACGTCCTGACTTTC. This gives the protein CASTDSGANVLTF.

V and J are TRBV11-3 and TRBJ2-5; D remains ambiguous. CDR3 length: 15 amino acids. Germline V gene sequence: CDR1 SGHNT, CDR2 YENEEA. Trimming removed 0 bases at V and 2 bases at J, with 10 bases between. The CDR3 here is CASSLDRAEQETQYF. The CDR3 region has the DNA TGTGCCAGCAGCTTAGATCGGGCAGAACAAGAGACCCAGTACTTC.

V gene TRBV19 combines with J gene TRBJ2-5, with a tentative D call TRBD2 (7 bases). Germline V CDR1 and CDR2: LNHDA, SQIVND (reference sequence). CDR3 length: 15 residues. Between the trimmed V and J ends, which lost 1 base and 5 bases, there was a span of 14 bases. The CDR3 protein is CASSIGGGRGETQYF. CDR3 DNA sequence: TGTGCCAGTAGTATAGGCGGGGGCCGGGGGGAGACCCAGTACTTC.

The J gene is TRBJ1-1, the V gene TRBV2; D unresolved. V lost 4 bases to trimming and J lost 1 base, with 13 bases between them. The CDR3 loop spans 15 amino acids. Germline CDR1 is SNHLY and CDR2 is FYNNEI. The CDR3 nucleotides are TGTGCCAGCAGTGTCAGGTCAGTGGCGAACACTGAAGCTTTCTTT. Its protein is CASSVRSVANTEAFF.

The V call is TRBV27, the J call TRBJ1-1; D unresolved. Germline V lookup: CDR1 MNHEY, CDR2 SMNVEV (reference sequence). There are 11 residues in the CDR3. The germline V and J ends were trimmed by 6 bases and 4 bases, with 6 bases remaining between them. DNA of the CDR3: TGTGCCAGCAGCTGGGGCACTGAAGCTTTCTTT. This translates into CASSWGTEAFF.

Note on this clone: The same CDR3 is also encoded by other DNA sequences in this sample. The V and J genes are TRBV7-2 and TRBJ2-7; unclear D gene. This CDR3 has 14 amino acids. Trimming shortened V by 1 base and J by 0 bases, and 7 bases separated the two germline ends. Germline CDR1 is SGHTA and CDR2 is FQGNSA. The DNA for the CDR3 is TGTGCCAGCAGCTTAGGTCCAGGCTCCTACGAGCAGTACTTC. Translated, it gives CASSLGPGSYEQYF.

The V gene is TRBV19, the J gene TRBJ1-5, with 7 bases matching TRBD1. CDR1 and CDR2 from the germline V gene are LNHDA and SQIVND (reference sequence). CDR3 length: 15 residues. The J segment lost 4 bases and the V segment lost 5 bases, leaving 8 bases of the junction unmatched. CDR3 amino acids: CASSQGGRGNQPQHF. The CDR3 DNA reads as TGTGCCAGTAGTCAGGGGGGAAGGGGAAATCAGCCCCAGCATTTT.

The table lists this clone with a few counts. The chain employs TRBV6-6 and TRBJ1-5; D is unresolved. Trimming took 5 bases from V and 7 from J, leaving 9 bases between them. Germline V gives CDR1 MNHNY, CDR2 SVGAGI (reference sequence). The CDR3 length is 12 residues. CDR3 residues: CASSERGQPQHF. The CDR3 DNA reads as TGTGCCAGCAGTGAGAGAGGACAGCCCCAGCATTTT.

CDR3 bases: TGTGCCAGCAGCCGCGGGGGAGGAACTGAAGCTTTCTTT. Amino acids: CASSRGGGTEAFF. The chain has TRBV25-1 and TRBJ1-1, with D perhaps matching TRBD1 (5 bases). V shed 6 bases and J shed 5 bases, with 13 bases lying between them. The CDR3 loop spans 13 amino acids. The V gene's germline CDR1 is MGHDK and CDR2 SYGVNS. Combining the CDR3 with reference TRBV25-1 and TRBJ1-1 gives the whole variable domain EADIYQTPRYLVIGTGKKITLECSQTMGHDKMYWYQQDPGMELHLIHYSYGVNSTEKGDLSSESTVSRIRTEHFPLTLESARPSHTSQYLCASSRGGGTEAFFGQGTRLTVV.